The clone carrying this T cell receptor beta chain was recorded once. Its antigen is as yet unknown. The germline V gene has CDR1 MGHRA and CDR2 YSYEKL. Trimming removed 2 bases from V and 7 bases from J, with 15 bases in between. The CDR3 is 15 residues long. This record comes from a study of radiation and T cells in renal cell carcinoma. Study-wide points: Pretreatment tumor biopsies were lacking, so baseline clonotypes are unknown.

Libraries were prepared by immunoSEQ multiplex PCR; TCRdb keeps only in-frame clonotypes and omits some of them. The sample includes about 22,000 clones, approximately 80% of them seen just once. The time point: baseline pretreatment blood. As for treatment: 15 Gy SBRT to primary tumor, nephrectomy 4 weeks later. After SBRT, blood was collected at 2 and 4 weeks, plus baseline. The patient's renal cell carcinoma had clear cell pathology. The source is a man aged 55 to 69 with renal cell carcinoma. J is TRBJ2-1 and V is TRBV4-1, with no clear D. Sequences were derived from blood, sampled from a patient whose treatment included radiotherapy and nephrectomy. CDR3 in amino acids: CASSQSEEFSNEQFF. The CDR3, as DNA: TGCGCCAGCAGCCAATCCGAGGAGTTCTCGAATGAGCAGTTCTTC.